Many counts were recorded for the clone carrying this T cell receptor (beta chain). This CDR3 has 15 residues. J gave up 2 bases and V 1 base, and 3 bases lay outside the gene matches. Germline V gives CDR1 LGHDT, CDR2 YNNKEL (reference sequence). CDR3 regions were amplified by Arm-PCR using iRepertoire HTBI primers to build TCR beta libraries. MiXCR, applied by TCRdb to the multiplex PCR reads, yields one record per CDR3 protein. Here the sample spans 450,000 to 650,000 distinct CDR3 sequences, around 16% being singletons. This record comes from a study of regulatory T cells in long-lasting Graves disease. Documented time point: newly diagnosed GD, antithyroid drugs for less than 3 months. The TCR library used RNA extracted from PBMCs. These data were likewise used in another study, on T cells in Graves' hyperthyroidism and ophthalmopathy.

Sequenced material: peripheral blood mononuclear cells (PBMCs), taken at new diagnosis, from a patient treated with antithyroid drugs. This chain uses TRBV3-1 with TRBJ2-5; 8 bases are shared with TRBD2. The receptor was isolated from a woman aged 35-65 years with Graves disease. The DNA of the CDR3 is TGTGCCAGCAGCCAAGCGGGGGGGGTACAAGAGACCCAGTACTTC. This encodes CASSQAGGVQETQYF.